Listed here are 14 T cell receptor beta chains from one sample, sequenced in a study of T cell responses to AZD1222 COVID-19 vaccine. Clones were sequenced by immunoSEQ multiplex PCR, and TCRdb holds only the in-frame ones, with some missing. The data contain about 130,000 clones, less than 95% of them singletons. The source was peripheral blood, collected on day 0 of MenACWY control vaccination. These receptors originate from an adult in good health.

The CDR3 DNA reads TGTGCCAGCCGCGGGGGGGACTCCTACGAGCAGTACGTC. As protein: CASRGGDSYEQYV. J is TRBJ2-7 and V is TRBV18, with 9 positions matching TRBD2. V gave up 8 bases and J gave up 0 bases; unmatched junction bases: 2. Germline CDR1 is KGHSH and CDR2 is LQKENI. The CDR3 sequence is 13 residues long.

This chain links TRBV28 with TRBJ2-1; possibly TRBD2 for D (5 bases). CDR3 size: 15 residues. Germline V CDR1 and CDR2: MDHEN, SYDVKM. Trimming stripped 3 bases from V and 2 bases from J, with 11 bases between. CDR3: CASSFGDKAYNEQFF. CDR3 DNA sequence: TGTGCCAGCAGTTTCGGGGATAAGGCCTACAATGAGCAGTTCTTC.

This clone occurred once. The rearrangement links TRBV7-2 to TRBJ2-1; TRBD2 matches at 7 bases. The CDR3 covers 16 residues. Per germline, CDR1 SGHTA and CDR2 FQGNSA. V shed 3 bases and J 4 bases; nucleotides not matched to a gene: 9. In DNA form, the CDR3 reads TGTGCCAGCAGCTTTAGAAAGCGGGGTACGTACAATGAGCAGTTCTTC. It yields the protein CASSFRKRGTYNEQFF.

This clone was recorded once. The rearrangement links TRBV28 to TRBJ2-1; 8 positions match TRBD2. The CDR3 consists of 16 residues. Looked up from germline, CDR1 is MDHEN and CDR2 is SYDVKM. V shed 6 bases and J 6 bases; nucleotides not matched to a gene: 13. The CDR3 coding sequence is TGTGCCAGCAGCCGGACTAGCCCGACTACGGGCAATGAGCAGTTCTTC. This sequence encodes CASSRTSPTTGNEQFF. The full variable domain, rest sourced from reference TRBV28 and TRBJ2-1, is DVKVTQSSRYLVKRTGEKVFLECVQDMDHENMFWYRQDPGLGLRLIYFSYDVKMKEKGDIPEGYSVSREKKERFSLILESASTNQTSMYLCASSRTSPTTGNEQFFGPGTRLTVL.

This chain connects TRBV2 to TRBJ1-2, with 8 positions matching TRBD1. With V trimmed by 6 bases and J by 4 bases, 4 bases remained unmatched. The CDR3 runs to 13 residues. Germline CDR1 reads SNHLY; CDR2 reads FYNNEI. CDR3: CASRTTGAYGYTF. CDR3 nucleotides: TGTGCCAGCAGGACGACAGGGGCCTATGGCTACACCTTC.

The V gene is TRBV12-3 or TRBV12-4, the J gene TRBJ1-5; 7 bases map to TRBD1. The CDR3 runs 13 residues. Germline trimming cut 6 bases from V and 7 bases from J; bases unmatched to any gene: 6. The DNA for the CDR3 is TGTGCCAGCAGGAAGGGGGCTTGGCAGCCCCAGCATTTT. Translation gives CASRKGAWQPQHF.

The genes are TRBV3-1 (or the pseudogene TRBV3-2) and TRBJ1-5, with D possibly TRBD1 on 6 matching bases. The V end was cut by 3 bases, the J end by 1 base, with 13 bases between. The CDR3 has 16 amino acids. In germline, CDR1 is LGHDT, CDR2 YNNKEL (reference sequence). As DNA, the CDR3 is TGTGCCAGCAGCCACAGACGGACAGTCAGCAATCAGCCCCAGCATTTT. This translates into CASSHRRTVSNQPQHF.

V gene TRBV5-4 combines with J gene TRBJ1-2, with 7 positions matching TRBD1. Germline-derived CDR1 and CDR2 are SGHNT and YYREEE (reference sequence). J gave up 1 base and V 4 bases, and 4 bases lay outside the gene matches. The length of the CDR3 is 14 residues. The CDR3 bases are TGTGCCAGCAGCGCCGGACAGGTTAACTATGGCTACACCTTC. Translation gives CASSAGQVNYGYTF. Complete variable domain (other parts from reference TRBV5-4 and TRBJ1-2): ETGVTQSPTHLIKTRGQQVTLRCSSQSGHNTVSWYQQALGQGPQFIFQYYREEENGRGNFPPRFSGLQFPNYSSELNVNALELDDSALYLCASSAGQVNYGYTFGSGTRLTVV.

The sample holds one count of this clone. This chain joins TRBV18 and TRBJ1-4; maybe TRBD1 (6 bases). Per the germline V gene, CDR1 is KGHSH and CDR2 is LQKENI. Trimming pared 3 bases from V and 2 bases from J, leaving 16 bases between. The CDR3 length is 17 residues. The CDR3 nucleotides read TGTGCCAGCTCACCTCAGCCACAGGGAGGTACTAATGAAAAACTGTTTTTT. Translated: CASSPQPQGGTNEKLFF.

J is TRBJ1-5 and V is TRBV28; D is unclear. Germline V gene data show CDR1 as MDHEN and CDR2 as SYDVKM. Trimming shortened V by 3 bases and J by 1 base, and 19 bases separated the two germline ends. This CDR3 comprises 18 residues. The CDR3 is CASSLPLVEGVSNQPQHF. The CDR3 nucleotides are TGTGCCAGCAGTTTGCCCCTGGTTGAGGGCGTGAGCAATCAGCCCCAGCATTTT.

The V call is TRBV5-4, the J call TRBJ2-3; D might be TRBD1 (6 bases). Deletions cut 4 bases from V and 1 base from J, with 16 bases between. The germline CDR1 and CDR2 sequences are SGHNT and YYREEE (reference sequence). The CDR3 is 16 amino acids. CDR3 region: CASSSEGHIRTDTQYF. The CDR3 bases are TGTGCCAGCAGCAGCGAGGGACACATACGCACAGATACGCAGTATTTT. The complete variable domain, with remaining parts taken from reference TRBV5-4 and TRBJ2-3, reads ETGVTQSPTHLIKTRGQQVTLRCSSQSGHNTVSWYQQALGQGPQFIFQYYREEENGRGNFPPRFSGLQFPNYSSELNVNALELDDSALYLCASSSEGHIRTDTQYFGPGTRLTVL.

V gene TRBV28 combines with J gene TRBJ2-7; TRBD1 matches at 7 bases. Germline V gene lookup returns CDR1 MDHEN and CDR2 SYDVKM. The CDR3 sequence is 13 residues long. After removal of 4 bases from V and 7 bases from J, the junction contained 7 bases not matched to a gene. The CDR3 nucleotides are TGTGCCAGCAGTTCGACAGGGCGTAGAGAGCAGTACGTC. The encoded protein is CASSSTGRREQYV.

V is TRBV14 and J is TRBJ2-7, with D possibly called TRBD1 or TRBD2 (5 bases each). With 4 bases removed from V and 0 bases from J, the gap between germline ends came to 10 bases. The germline CDR1 and CDR2 sequences are SGHDN and FVKESK. This CDR3 comprises 14 residues. The chain's CDR3 is CASSPRGNSYEQYV. The CDR3 bases are TGTGCCAGCAGCCCGAGGGGAAACTCCTACGAGCAGTACGTC.

This chain links TRBV19 with TRBJ1-3; unclear D gene. There are 15 residues in the CDR3. V lost 5 bases to trimming and J lost 4 bases, with 15 bases between them. In germline, CDR1 is LNHDA, CDR2 SQIVND (reference sequence). CDR3 in amino acids: CASSANPGVGNTIYF. In DNA, the CDR3 is TGTGCCAGTAGTGCTAACCCGGGTGTCGGAAACACCATATATTTT.